A selection of T cell receptor beta chains follows, all from one sample in a study of CD8 T cells in ankylosing spondylitis. TCRdb reanalysed the 5' RACE reads using MiXCR and keeps one entry per CDR3 protein. Of about 160,000 distinct CDR3 sequences listed, around 16% are singletons. Input material: blood, either unsorted or a sorted T cell fraction (not recorded which). The receptors stem from a male donor with ankylosing spondylitis or in good health (not recorded which). The CDR3 runs from the conserved cysteine through the conserved F or W. The order of the fields is clone size, D gene, J gene, V gene, CDR3 DNA, CDR3 protein. D genes are given only for firm matches. For some rows the clone size is stated as once, few or many, or as a class when expanded; others skip it.

clone_size: many
d_call: TRBD2
j_call: TRBJ2-7
v_call: TRBV5-1
cdr3_nt: TGCGCCAGCAGCCCGGATCCTAGCGGGAGTAGCTACGAGCAGTACTTC
cdr3_aa: CASSPDPSGSSYEQYF

clone_size: .
d_call: .
j_call: TRBJ2-3
v_call: TRBV28
cdr3_nt: TGTGCCAGCACTTCCCCAGCGGAAGTCACAGATACGCAGTATTTT
cdr3_aa: CASTSPAEVTDTQYF

clone_size: many
d_call: TRBD2
j_call: TRBJ2-2
v_call: TRBV4-1
cdr3_nt: TGCGCCAGCAGCCAAGATTCGGGACTAGTACGTGGGGAGCTGTTTTTT
cdr3_aa: CASSQDSGLVRGELFF

clone_size: .
d_call: TRBD2
j_call: TRBJ2-1
v_call: TRBV9
cdr3_nt: TGTGCCAGCAGCGGCGGACTAGCGGGAGTAAGCGAGCAGTTCTTC
cdr3_aa: CASSGGLAGVSEQFF

clone_size: .
d_call: TRBD1
j_call: TRBJ2-7
v_call: TRBV5-1
cdr3_nt: TGCGCCAGCAGACTGGGACAGGGAAGCTCCTACGAGCAGTACTTC
cdr3_aa: CASRLGQGSSYEQYF

clone_size: .
d_call: TRBD2
j_call: TRBJ2-2
v_call: TRBV7-2
cdr3_nt: TGTGCCAGCAGTTCTCCGGGACTACTAAACACCGGGGAGCTGTTTTTT
cdr3_aa: CASSSPGLLNTGELFF

clone_size: few
d_call: .
j_call: TRBJ2-7
v_call: TRBV5-1
cdr3_nt: TGCGCCAGCAGTTACGCGCCAGACAGCACCTACGAGCAGTACTTC
cdr3_aa: CASSYAPDSTYEQYF

clone_size: many
d_call: .
j_call: TRBJ2-7
v_call: TRBV15
cdr3_nt: TGTGCCACCAGCAGAGGACAGGAGTCCTACGAGCAGTACTTC
cdr3_aa: CATSRGQESYEQYF

clone_size: many
d_call: .
j_call: TRBJ2-7
v_call: TRBV7-2
cdr3_nt: TGTGCCAGCAGCCCCGGAGGGGGCTACGAGCAGTACTTC
cdr3_aa: CASSPGGGYEQYF

clone_size: .
d_call: .
j_call: TRBJ2-3
v_call: TRBV7-3
cdr3_nt: TGTGCCAGCAGCTTAAATCCCGCAGATACGCAGTATTTT
cdr3_aa: CASSLNPADTQYF

clone_size: many
d_call: TRBD2
j_call: TRBJ2-7
v_call: TRBV20-1
cdr3_nt: TGCAGTGCTACCAAAGGGACTAGCGTTAGCGAGCAGTACTTC
cdr3_aa: CSATKGTSVSEQYF

clone_size: .
d_call: TRBD2
j_call: TRBJ2-1
v_call: TRBV18
cdr3_nt: TGTGCCAGCTCACCACCTGCGGGAGGCTACAATGAGCAGTTCTTC
cdr3_aa: CASSPPAGGYNEQFF

clone_size: .
d_call: .
j_call: TRBJ1-1
v_call: TRBV24-1
cdr3_nt: TGTGCCACCAGTGATGGGTCATCCCCTGAAGCTTTCTTT
cdr3_aa: CATSDGSSPEAFF

clone_size: .
d_call: .
j_call: TRBJ2-1
v_call: TRBV6-1
cdr3_nt: TGTGCCAGCACCTGGTCAGGGCGGAATGAGCAGTTCTTC
cdr3_aa: CASTWSGRNEQFF

clone_size: many
d_call: TRBD2
j_call: TRBJ2-2
v_call: TRBV5-6
cdr3_nt: TGTGCCAGCAGTTTAGCGGGAGTGAGAACCGGGGAGCTGTTTTTT
cdr3_aa: CASSLAGVRTGELFF

clone_size: .
d_call: .
j_call: TRBJ2-3
v_call: TRBV5-1
cdr3_nt: TGCGCCAGCAGCTCGGGATTTACAGAGTCCACAGATACGCAGTATTTT
cdr3_aa: CASSSGFTESTDTQYF

clone_size: many
d_call: .
j_call: TRBJ2-7
v_call: TRBV29-1
cdr3_nt: TGCAGCGTTCGAACTGGCGAGCAGTACTTC
cdr3_aa: CSVRTGEQYF

clone_size: .
d_call: .
j_call: TRBJ1-5
v_call: TRBV5-4
cdr3_nt: TGTGCCAGCAGCTCCGACGCCAATCAGCCCCAGCATTTT
cdr3_aa: CASSSDANQPQHF

clone_size: .
d_call: TRBD2
j_call: TRBJ2-2
v_call: TRBV3-1
cdr3_nt: TGTGCCAGCAGCCAAACAATAGCGGGAACCGGGGAGCTGTTTTTT
cdr3_aa: CASSQTIAGTGELFF

clone_size: many
d_call: .
j_call: TRBJ1-2
v_call: TRBV20-1
cdr3_nt: TGCAGTGCTAGAGGGCACCTGCGCCTGGAAACTGGCTACACCTTC
cdr3_aa: CSARGHLRLETGYTF

clone_size: few
d_call: .
j_call: TRBJ2-7
v_call: TRBV5-6
cdr3_nt: TGTGCCAGCAGCGTATCTTTGGGCGAGCAGTACTTC
cdr3_aa: CASSVSLGEQYF

clone_size: many
d_call: TRBD2
j_call: TRBJ2-1
v_call: TRBV20-1
cdr3_nt: TGCAGTGTACCTAGCGGCTACAATGAGCAGTTCTTC
cdr3_aa: CSVPSGYNEQFF

clone_size: many
d_call: TRBD2
j_call: TRBJ2-2
v_call: TRBV20-1
cdr3_nt: TGCAGTGCTAGACGTAGGACTAGCGGGAGCCTGAACACCGGGGAGCTGTTTTTT
cdr3_aa: CSARRRTSGSLNTGELFF

clone_size: many
d_call: .
j_call: TRBJ2-2
v_call: TRBV7-2
cdr3_nt: TGTGCCAGCAGCCCGTCTCCCCTGAACACCGGGGAGCTGTTTTTT
cdr3_aa: CASSPSPLNTGELFF

clone_size: .
d_call: .
j_call: TRBJ1-1
v_call: TRBV6-1
cdr3_nt: TGTGCCAGCAGTGTAGTAGGACTGAACACTGAAGCTTTCTTT
cdr3_aa: CASSVVGLNTEAFF

clone_size: few
d_call: .
j_call: TRBJ1-1
v_call: TRBV6-1
cdr3_nt: TGTGCCAGCAGTCCCACCTTTACCGGGACAGAAGCTTTCTTT
cdr3_aa: CASSPTFTGTEAFF

clone_size: few
d_call: .
j_call: TRBJ1-5
v_call: TRBV7-8
cdr3_nt: TGTGCCAGCAGCTTAGCGACAGACTATAGCAATCAGCCCCAGCATTTT
cdr3_aa: CASSLATDYSNQPQHF

clone_size: .
d_call: .
j_call: TRBJ2-7
v_call: TRBV3-1
cdr3_nt: TGTGCCAGCAGCAGGACCCCCTACGAGCAGTACTTC
cdr3_aa: CASSRTPYEQYF

clone_size: many
d_call: .
j_call: TRBJ2-7
v_call: TRBV6-1
cdr3_nt: TGTGCCAGCAGTGAAGCGCAATTCCGAGCCTACGAGCAGTACTTC
cdr3_aa: CASSEAQFRAYEQYF

clone_size: few
d_call: TRBD2
j_call: TRBJ2-2
v_call: TRBV11-1
cdr3_nt: TGTGCCAGCAGCTCGCCTCGGGCTAGCGGGAGACGCGCCGGGGAGCTGTTTTTT
cdr3_aa: CASSSPRASGRRAGELFF

clone_size: .
d_call: TRBD2
j_call: TRBJ2-1
v_call: TRBV20-1
cdr3_nt: TGCAGTGCTAGAGGGTTCTCTCTAATACTAGCGGATACATACAATGAGCAGTTCTTC
cdr3_aa: CSARGFSLILADTYNEQFF

clone_size: many
d_call: .
j_call: TRBJ2-3
v_call: TRBV12-3/TRBV12-4
cdr3_nt: TGTGCCAGCAGTTCGCATCCAGATACGCAGTATTTT
cdr3_aa: CASSSHPDTQYF

clone_size: .
d_call: .
j_call: TRBJ1-1
v_call: TRBV29-1
cdr3_nt: TGCAGCGTTGACAGGGGTTGGACTGAAGCTTTCTTT
cdr3_aa: CSVDRGWTEAFF

clone_size: many
d_call: .
j_call: TRBJ2-1
v_call: TRBV20-1
cdr3_nt: TGCAGTGCTCCGGAAGCCAGGAGCTCCTACAATGAGCAGTTCTTC
cdr3_aa: CSAPEARSSYNEQFF

clone_size: many
d_call: .
j_call: TRBJ2-1
v_call: TRBV2
cdr3_nt: TGTGCCAGCAGTGACGGGATGACTGAGCAGTTCTTC
cdr3_aa: CASSDGMTEQFF

clone_size: few
d_call: .
j_call: TRBJ1-2
v_call: TRBV20-1
cdr3_nt: TGCAGTGCCGAAGCTGGGATGTGGGAGGACGGCTACACCTTC
cdr3_aa: CSAEAGMWEDGYTF

clone_size: many
d_call: TRBD1
j_call: TRBJ2-2
v_call: TRBV5-1
cdr3_nt: TGCGCCAGCAGCTTGGATCGAGGACAGGGAGGCGGGGAGCTGTTTTTT
cdr3_aa: CASSLDRGQGGGELFF

clone_size: few
d_call: .
j_call: TRBJ1-3
v_call: TRBV6-1
cdr3_nt: TGTGCCAGCAGCCGGACAGTACAAGGAAACACCATATATTTT
cdr3_aa: CASSRTVQGNTIYF

clone_size: few
d_call: .
j_call: TRBJ2-7
v_call: TRBV5-1
cdr3_nt: TGCGCCAGCAGCACAACCTACGAGCAGTACTTC
cdr3_aa: CASSTTYEQYF

clone_size: .
d_call: .
j_call: TRBJ2-6
v_call: TRBV28
cdr3_nt: TGTGCCAGCAACAGACAACACTCTGGGGCCAACGTCCTGACTTTC
cdr3_aa: CASNRQHSGANVLTF

clone_size: few
d_call: TRBD2
j_call: TRBJ2-3
v_call: TRBV20-1
cdr3_nt: TGCAGTGCTAGGGGACTAGCGGGAGGCCCCACAGATACGCAGTATTTT
cdr3_aa: CSARGLAGGPTDTQYF

clone_size: many
d_call: .
j_call: TRBJ2-5
v_call: TRBV5-1
cdr3_nt: TGCGCCAGCAGCTTGGGACGGCTACAAGAGACCCAGTACTTC
cdr3_aa: CASSLGRLQETQYF

clone_size: many
d_call: TRBD1
j_call: TRBJ2-3
v_call: TRBV11-2
cdr3_nt: TGTGCCAGCAGCTTCCTGGACAGGGCCCTATCATACACAGATACGCAGTATTTT
cdr3_aa: CASSFLDRALSYTDTQYF

clone_size: few
d_call: TRBD1
j_call: TRBJ2-3
v_call: TRBV28
cdr3_nt: TGTGCCAGCTCCAGGGGGCGTGGCACAGATACGCAGTATTTT
cdr3_aa: CASSRGRGTDTQYF

clone_size: few
d_call: TRBD2
j_call: TRBJ2-1
v_call: TRBV7-6
cdr3_nt: TGTGCCAGCAGCACTGGACTAGCGGGATACAATGAGCAGTTCTTC
cdr3_aa: CASSTGLAGYNEQFF

clone_size: few
d_call: TRBD2
j_call: TRBJ2-2
v_call: TRBV12-3/TRBV12-4
cdr3_nt: TGTGCCAGCAGCCCTCGGGGACTAGCGGGATCTACCGGGGAGCTGTTTTTT
cdr3_aa: CASSPRGLAGSTGELFF

clone_size: .
d_call: TRBD2
j_call: TRBJ2-3
v_call: TRBV28
cdr3_nt: TGTGCCAGCCGGACTAGCGGGAAAACATATACGCAGTATTTT
cdr3_aa: CASRTSGKTYTQYF

clone_size: few
d_call: .
j_call: TRBJ2-3
v_call: TRBV10-3
cdr3_nt: TGTGCCATCACTGGGACCCAGACAGATACGCAGTATTTT
cdr3_aa: CAITGTQTDTQYF

clone_size: many
d_call: .
j_call: TRBJ1-1
v_call: TRBV29-1
cdr3_nt: TGCAGCGTTGAAGAGGGCGCATCGAACACTGAAGCTTTCTTT
cdr3_aa: CSVEEGASNTEAFF

clone_size: .
d_call: TRBD2
j_call: TRBJ2-7
v_call: TRBV7-2
cdr3_nt: TGTGCCAGCAGCTTAGTAGGGAGGCTAGCGGTCCCTGGGTACTTC
cdr3_aa: CASSLVGRLAVPGYF

clone_size: .
d_call: .
j_call: TRBJ1-1
v_call: TRBV27
cdr3_nt: TGTGCCAGTATGGGGAGCATAAACACTGAAGCTTTCTTT
cdr3_aa: CASMGSINTEAFF